One and the same sample provided the 2 T cell receptor beta chains below, sequenced in a study of shared clonotypes between healthy human individuals. Profiled with immunoSEQ multiplex PCR; TCRdb holds only in-frame clones, not every one. The profile shows some 530,000 clones, 70% to 85% of them singletons. Sequencing input: PBMCs. The receptors were gathered from a woman between 35 and 50 years old in good health. Some clones in this sample may be carry-over from other donors' samples.

The CDR3 spells CASNPSGTGYNEQFF. The CDR3 nucleotides read TGTGCCAGCAACCCTAGCGGCACTGGGTACAATGAGCAGTTCTTC. This chain joins TRBV5-4 and TRBJ2-1; 7 bases are a match to TRBD2. After removal of 6 bases from V and 4 bases from J, the junction contained 10 bases not matched to a gene. The CDR3 extends over 15 amino acids. Germline V gene sequence: CDR1 SGHNT, CDR2 YYREEE (reference sequence).

This clone was detected once. The chain joins TRBV7-9 to TRBJ2-3; TRBD2 might be the D (5 bases). Germline assignment: CDR1 SEHNR and CDR2 FQNEAQ (reference sequence). The CDR3 runs to 15 residues. V was pared by 4 bases and J by 3 bases, with 14 bases between. The CDR3 sequence: CASSSAGGPTDTQYF. CDR3 DNA sequence: TGTGCCAGCAGCTCAGCCGGAGGTCCGACAGATACGCAGTATTTT.